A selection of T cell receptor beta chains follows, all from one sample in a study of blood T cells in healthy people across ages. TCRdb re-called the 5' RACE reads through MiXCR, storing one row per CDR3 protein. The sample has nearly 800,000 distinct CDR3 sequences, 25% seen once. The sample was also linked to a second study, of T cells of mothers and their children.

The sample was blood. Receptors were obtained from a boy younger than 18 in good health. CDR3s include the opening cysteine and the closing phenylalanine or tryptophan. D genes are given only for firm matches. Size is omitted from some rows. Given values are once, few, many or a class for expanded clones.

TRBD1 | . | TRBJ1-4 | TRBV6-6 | CASSYPGQEYEKLFF | TGTGCCAGCAGTTACCCCGGACAGGAGTATGAAAAACTGTTTTTT
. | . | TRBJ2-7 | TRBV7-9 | CASTQSWTASYEQYF | TGTGCCAGCACCCAATCCTGGACAGCATCCTACGAGCAGTACTTC
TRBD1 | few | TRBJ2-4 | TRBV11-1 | CASSFGQGATSPQAKNIQYF | TGTGCCAGCAGCTTCGGACAGGGGGCGACATCCCCCCAGGCCAAAAACATTCAGTACTTC
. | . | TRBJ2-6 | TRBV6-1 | CASSEKAREVGANVLTF | TGTGCCAGCAGTGAAAAGGCCCGAGAAGTCGGGGCCAACGTCCTGACTTTC
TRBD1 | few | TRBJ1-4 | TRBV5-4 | CASSSGTVGEKLFF | TGTGCCAGCAGCTCGGGGACAGTAGGGGAAAAACTGTTTTTT
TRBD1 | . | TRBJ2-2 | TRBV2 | CASRGQGTGELFF | TGTGCCAGCAGAGGACAGGGCACCGGGGAGCTGTTTTTT
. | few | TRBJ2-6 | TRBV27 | CASSPDRLLGANVLTF | TGTGCCAGCAGTCCGGACAGACTGCTGGGGGCCAACGTCCTGACTTTC
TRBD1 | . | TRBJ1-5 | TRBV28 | CASSLGGLGTASNQPQHF | TGTGCCAGCAGTTTAGGGGGACTCGGGACAGCTAGCAATCAGCCCCAGCATTTT
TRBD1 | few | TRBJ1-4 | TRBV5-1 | CASRAGTGEKLFF | TGCGCCAGCAGGGCCGGGACAGGAGAAAAACTGTTTTTT
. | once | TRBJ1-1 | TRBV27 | CASRRPSDSLNTEAFF | TGTGCCAGCAGGCGCCCCTCGGACAGCTTGAACACTGAAGCTTTCTTT
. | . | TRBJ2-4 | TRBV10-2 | CASSESTGWIKNIQYF | TGCGCCAGCAGTGAGTCGACAGGCTGGATCAAAAACATTCAGTACTTC
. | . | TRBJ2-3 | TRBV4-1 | CASSQDPGGTDTQYF | TGCGCCAGCAGCCAAGATCCAGGAGGGACAGATACGCAGTATTTT
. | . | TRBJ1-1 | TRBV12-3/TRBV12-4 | CASKAWGSSEAFF | TGTGCCAGCAAGGCCTGGGGGAGTTCCGAAGCTTTCTTT
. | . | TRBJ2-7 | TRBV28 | CASNSPGRVTYEQYF | TGTGCCAGCAATTCCCCGGGTCGGGTTACCTACGAGCAGTACTTC
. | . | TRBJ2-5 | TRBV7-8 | CASSLPSSRGRETQYF | TGTGCCAGCAGCTTACCCTCTAGCCGGGGTCGAGAGACCCAGTACTTC
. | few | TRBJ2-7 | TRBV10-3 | CAISESSRSSYEQYF | TGTGCCATCAGTGAGTCGAGCAGGAGCTCCTACGAGCAGTACTTC
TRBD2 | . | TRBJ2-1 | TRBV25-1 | CASSESAWTSGSHNNEQFF | TGTGCCAGCAGTGAATCAGCTTGGACTAGCGGGTCGCACAACAATGAGCAGTTCTTC
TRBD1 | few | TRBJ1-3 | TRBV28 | CASSLDGTGRSGNTIYF | TGTGCCAGCAGTTTAGACGGGACAGGGCGGTCTGGAAACACCATATATTTT
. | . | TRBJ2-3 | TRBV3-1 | CASSQDIPSDTQYF | TGTGCCAGCAGCCAAGATATTCCATCAGATACGCAGTATTTT
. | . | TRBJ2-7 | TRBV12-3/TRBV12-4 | CASSLSYLSYEQYF | TGTGCCAGCAGTTTATCTTACCTATCCTACGAGCAGTACTTC
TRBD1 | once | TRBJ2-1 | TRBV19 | CASSIPGQGRTEQFF | TGTGCCAGTAGTATACCGGGACAGGGAAGGACTGAGCAGTTCTTC
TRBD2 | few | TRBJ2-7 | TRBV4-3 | CASSQDLGGVAYEQYF | TGCGCCAGCAGCCAAGATTTGGGGGGGGTCGCCTACGAGCAGTACTTC
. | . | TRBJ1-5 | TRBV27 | CASSLSAGQPQHF | TGTGCCAGCAGTTTAAGTGCGGGGCAGCCCCAGCATTTT
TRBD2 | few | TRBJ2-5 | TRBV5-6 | CASSLLTGGPAPETQYF | TGTGCCAGCAGCTTGTTGACGGGGGGGCCTGCCCCGGAGACCCAGTACTTC
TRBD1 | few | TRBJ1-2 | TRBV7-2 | CASSPQGGDGYTF | TGTGCCAGCAGCCCACAGGGGGGAGATGGCTACACCTTC
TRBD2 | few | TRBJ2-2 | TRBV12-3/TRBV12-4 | CASSPGTSGRTGELFF | TGTGCCAGCAGTCCCGGGACTAGCGGGAGGACCGGGGAGCTGTTTTTT
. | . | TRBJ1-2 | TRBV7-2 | CASSKSPDGYYGYTF | TGTGCCAGCAGCAAGAGCCCCGACGGCTACTATGGCTACACCTTC
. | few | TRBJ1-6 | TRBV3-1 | CASSQGGGNSPLHF | TGTGCCAGCAGCCAAGGGGGCGGTAATTCACCCCTCCACTTT
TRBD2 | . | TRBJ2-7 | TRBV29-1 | CSVEVGGIGYEQYF | TGCAGCGTTGAAGTCGGGGGGATCGGCTACGAGCAGTACTTC